Listed here are 16 T cell receptor beta chains from one sample, sequenced in a study of T cells after yellow fever vaccination. Via MiXCR, TCRdb re-called the 5' RACE reads, giving one row per CDR3 protein. This sample has about 300,000 distinct CDR3 sequences, with around 8.6% found just once. The material was CD4+ T cells sorted from PBMCs, obtained 5 days after the yellow fever booster vaccination. The receptors were gathered from a young man who received the YFV17D yellow fever vaccine.

This clonotype was picked up one time. V is TRBV4-1 and J is TRBJ1-1; D gene ambiguous. The CDR3 loop spans 13 amino acids. Trimming cost V 7 bases and J 1 base, with 10 bases left between them. Germline loops: CDR1 MGHRA, CDR2 YSYEKL. In DNA form, the CDR3 reads TGCGCCAGCACCCGGGAGGGGAACACTGAAGCTTTCTTT. As protein: CASTREGNTEAFF.

The chain couples TRBV5-1 to TRBJ2-5, with TRBD2 matching 8 bases. Trimming removed 0 bases from V and 0 bases from J; junction bases left unmatched: 7. The germline V gene encodes CDR1 SGHRS and CDR2 YFSETQ. This CDR3 has 17 residues. CDR3: CASSLATVAGYQETQYF. CDR3 in DNA: TGCGCCAGCAGCTTGGCCACAGTAGCGGGGTACCAAGAGACCCAGTACTTC.

This clonotype has a count of ten or more. V is TRBV7-9 and J is TRBJ2-3, with TRBD2 matching 7 bases. This CDR3 comprises 14 residues. Germline CDR1 and CDR2: SEHNR and FQNEAQ (reference sequence). The V gene end was trimmed by 5 bases and the J gene end by 5 bases; junction bases not matched to a gene: 7. DNA for the CDR3: TGTGCCAGCAGCCCCGGACTAGAGGGAGATACGCAGTATTTT. This encodes CASSPGLEGDTQYF.

The sample holds a few counts of this clonotype. The J gene is TRBJ2-1, the V gene TRBV7-2, with 8 bases that match TRBD1. This CDR3 contains 14 residues. CDR1 and CDR2 (germline): SGHTA, FQGNSA. J lost 7 bases, V lost 4 bases, and 6 bases had no gene match. The CDR3 region has the DNA TGTGCCAGCAGCTGGGGACAGGAGGCTAATGAGCAGTTCTTC. It specifies CASSWGQEANEQFF.

This clonotype turned up a few times. The V gene is TRBV6-1, the J gene TRBJ2-1; D call uncertain. With 7 bases removed from V and 7 bases from J, the gap between germline ends came to 17 bases. The CDR3 has 14 residues. Germline V gene lookup returns CDR1 MNHNS and CDR2 SASEGT. For the CDR3, the DNA is TGTGCCAGCAAAGGAATCCTGATACGGAATGAGCAGTTCTTC. Translated: CASKGILIRNEQFF.

In its sample, this clonotype was seen many times. This chain connects TRBV12-3 or TRBV12-4 to TRBJ2-2, with D tentatively TRBD1 (8 bases). V dropped 6 bases and J dropped 4 bases, with 15 bases sitting between them. This CDR3 has 15 residues. The CDR3 DNA reads TGTGCCAGCAGGATCAACAGGGGGGGCACCGGGGAGCTGTTTTTT. It encodes CASRINRGGTGELFF.

The chain uses TRBV28 and TRBJ1-2, with 10 bases aligning to TRBD1. The J segment lost 4 bases and the V segment lost 5 bases, leaving 7 bases of the junction unmatched. The length of the CDR3 is 15 residues. Germline CDR1 is MDHEN and CDR2 is SYDVKM. The CDR3 region is CASSRPGTGVYGYTF. In nucleotides, the CDR3 is TGTGCCAGCAGTCGTCCCGGGACAGGGGTCTATGGCTACACCTTC.

The chain has TRBV18 and TRBJ1-4; D is uncertain. Germline lookup yields CDR1 KGHSH and CDR2 LQKENI. Trimming shortened V by 0 bases and J by 8 bases, and 13 bases separated the two germline ends. The CDR3 is 15 residues long. CDR3 bases: TGTGCCAGCTCACCACCGGCAGGCATGGGGGAAAAACTGTTTTTT. Encoded protein: CASSPPAGMGEKLFF.

The V and J genes are TRBV4-3 and TRBJ2-3; D not certain. The V gene lost 1 base and the J gene lost 0 bases, with 8 bases spanning the gap. CDR3 length: 15 amino acids. CDR1 and CDR2 (germline): LGHNA, YSLEER. The CDR3 DNA reads TGCGCCAGCAGCCAAGCAGCCGCTAGCACAGATACGCAGTATTTT. This encodes CASSQAAASTDTQYF.

The rearrangement uses TRBV9 and TRBJ1-1; D might be TRBD1 (5 bases). V lost 4 bases and J lost 2, with 12 bases in between. Germline CDR1 is SGDLS and CDR2 is YYNGEE. This CDR3 contains 14 residues. CDR3 amino acids: CASSRLDSNTEAFF. CDR3 DNA sequence: TGTGCCAGCAGCCGACTCGACAGCAACACTGAAGCTTTCTTT.

This clonotype turned up a few times. The chain is built from TRBV4-3 and TRBJ2-5; D call uncertain. This CDR3 has 13 amino acids. The germline V gene has CDR1 LGHNA and CDR2 YSLEER. V lost 0 bases and J 7 bases, leaving 9 bases between the germline ends. CDR3 protein: CASSQDRGTTQYF. The CDR3 DNA reads TGCGCCAGCAGCCAAGATCGTGGAACGACCCAGTACTTC.

This clonotype was observed a handful of times. This sequence joins TRBV5-1 and TRBJ1-3, with 7 bases that match TRBD1. The CDR3 runs to 17 residues. Trimming took 4 bases from V and 0 from J; bases not matched to a gene: 10. Germline-derived CDR1 and CDR2 are SGHRS and YFSETQ. Here the CDR3 reads CASSPTLTGASGNTIYF. The CDR3 region has the DNA TGCGCCAGCAGCCCTACCCTTACAGGGGCCTCTGGAAACACCATATATTTT.

The gene calls are TRBV19 and TRBJ1-1, with TRBD1 matching over 8 bases. Germline loops: CDR1 LNHDA, CDR2 SQIVND (reference sequence). The CDR3 has 14 residues. The junction had 7 bases not matched to a gene; V was cut back by 5 bases and J by 5 bases. In DNA form, the CDR3 reads TGTGCCAGTAGTTCCCGGACAGGGTGGACTGAAGCTTTCTTT. This encodes CASSSRTGWTEAFF.

This clonotype was detected many times. The rearrangement links TRBV9 to TRBJ2-7; D uncertain. V was trimmed by 0 bases and J by 2 bases, leaving 12 bases between them. CDR1 and CDR2 from the germline V gene are SGDLS and YYNGEE. The CDR3 contains 15 residues. DNA for the CDR3: TGTGCCAGCAGCGTAGAGGGTCGGGCCGCCTACGAGCAGTACTTC. It is translated as CASSVEGRAAYEQYF.

This clonotype was seen a few times. The chain employs TRBV29-1 and TRBJ2-5; maybe TRBD1 (7 bases). Germline V CDR1 and CDR2: SQVTM, ANQGSEA. This CDR3 spans 12 amino acids. Trimming shortened V by 7 bases and J by 5 bases, and 14 bases separated the two germline ends. Here the CDR3 reads CSAGRQGETQYF. The CDR3, as DNA: TGCAGCGCCGGGAGACAGGGCGAGACCCAGTACTTC.

Only a few counts were recorded for this clonotype. The chain is built from TRBV21-1 and TRBJ2-5; the table's D call, TRBD2, was not checked against the DNA. TRBV21-1 represents a pseudogene. The CDR3 consists of 18 residues. The CDR3 loop is CASSKGTSGGPRQETQYF. The CDR3 DNA follows: TGTGCCAGCAGCAAAGGAACTAGCGGGGGGCCAAGACAGGAGACCCAGTACTTC.